A single sample gave rise to the 31 T cell receptor beta chains below, sequenced in a study of radiotherapy plus CTLA-4 blockade in lung cancer. Method: immunoSEQ multiplex PCR; TCRdb's copy keeps in-frame clones and lacks some. The data contain some 98,000 clones, 82% of them singletons. This material consisted of peripheral blood, taken from a patient treated with radiotherapy plus ipilimumab. The receptors were sampled from a human donor with non-small cell lung cancer who had a partial response to radiotherapy plus ipilimumab.

CDR3 nucleotide sequence: TGTGCCAGCAGTGAGGCACGTTATTATGGCTACACCTTC. It is translated as CASSEARYYGYTF. This sequence joins TRBV2 and TRBJ1-2; D uncertain. CDR3 length: 13 residues. V was cut by 3 bases and J by 5 bases, with 10 bases left in between. Germline V gives CDR1 SNHLY, CDR2 FYNNEI.

V and J are TRBV5-1 and TRBJ1-5; 7 positions agree with TRBD1. The CDR3 is 15 residues long. Germline assignment: CDR1 SGHRS and CDR2 YFSETQ. J lost 8 bases, V lost 0 bases, and 8 bases had no gene match. CDR3 amino acids: CASSLDGTVSEPQHF. The DNA of the CDR3 is TGCGCCAGCAGCTTGGACGGGACAGTGAGTGAGCCCCAGCATTTT.

For this clone: At one boundary the junction diverges from the germline segment, which might be a read error. The chain uses TRBV6-5 and TRBJ2-7, with 7 bases lining up with TRBD1. Germline V gene data show CDR1 as MNHEY and CDR2 as SVGAGI. CDR3 length equals 14 residues. CDR3: CAISESPDRDEQYF. The CDR3 region has the DNA TGTGCCATCAGTGAGTCGCCCGACAGGGACGAGCAGTACTTC.

The chain couples TRBV19 to TRBJ2-4; the D gene is possibly TRBD2 (6 bases). With 5 bases removed from V and 3 bases from J, the gap between germline ends came to 11 bases. There are 14 residues in the CDR3. From germline, CDR1 is LNHDA and CDR2 SQIVND (reference sequence). CDR3 in amino acids: CASSSPGDKNIQYF. DNA for the CDR3: TGTGCCAGTAGTTCTCCGGGGGACAAAAACATTCAGTACTTC.

This rearrangement joins TRBV7-9 to TRBJ1-2, with D tentatively TRBD1 (6 bases). Trimming pared 5 bases from V and 6 bases from J, leaving 16 bases between. This CDR3 comprises 14 residues. CDR1 and CDR2 (germline): SEHNR, FQNEAQ (reference sequence). CDR3 in DNA: TGTGCCAGCAGCGTCATCGGGGGGCTGGATGGCTACACCTTC. This sequence encodes CASSVIGGLDGYTF.

This clone was counted a single time. The chain employs TRBV5-5 and TRBJ1-4; D ambiguous. Per the germline V gene, CDR1 is SGHKS and CDR2 is YYEKEE (reference sequence). The CDR3 has 14 residues. V was cut by 3 bases and J by 8 bases, with 14 bases left in between. CDR3 in amino acids: CASSWREGFEKLFF. CDR3 nucleotide sequence: TGTGCCAGCAGCTGGCGCGAGGGCTTCGAAAAACTGTTTTTT.

The V gene is TRBV18, the J gene TRBJ1-4; 11 bases fit TRBD1. The germline gives CDR1 KGHSH, CDR2 LQKENI. The CDR3 has 16 amino acids. The J segment lost 8 bases and the V segment lost 1 base, leaving 6 bases of the junction unmatched. The CDR3 sequence: CASSPRRTGGEEKLFF. The CDR3 DNA reads TGTGCCAGCTCACCACGCCGGACAGGGGGCGAGGAAAAACTGTTTTTT.

The chain employs TRBV9 and TRBJ2-7; 9 bases match TRBD1. Germline CDR1 reads SGDLS; CDR2 reads YYNGEE. There are 14 residues in the CDR3. With V trimmed by 0 bases and J by 3 bases, 1 base remained unmatched. The DNA for the CDR3 is TGTGCCAGCAGCGTAGGGGGACAGGGCTACGAGCAGTACTTC. This gives the protein CASSVGGQGYEQYF.

This clone was detected once. The CDR3 region is CAISGPGQGPEQYF. DNA for the CDR3: TGTGCCATCAGTGGCCCGGGACAGGGGCCCGAGCAGTACTTC. The chain has TRBV10-3 and TRBJ2-7; 10 bases line up with TRBD1. This CDR3 is 14 amino acids long. V trimming: 4 bases; J trimming: 6 bases; junction bases outside the gene matches: 6. Germline CDR1 and CDR2: ENHRY and SYGVKD.

CDR3 amino acids: CASSPPGGGTDTQYF. The CDR3, as DNA: TGTGCCAGCAGTCCCCCCGGAGGGGGCACAGATACGCAGTATTTT. V is TRBV28 and J is TRBJ2-3; D might be TRBD2 (6 bases). Germline V CDR1 and CDR2: MDHEN, SYDVKM. The CDR3 covers 15 residues. V was cut by 5 bases and J by 1 base, with 13 bases left in between.

V and J are TRBV9 and TRBJ1-1; D unclear. The CDR3 sequence is 14 residues long. The V and J ends lost 2 bases and 1 base respectively, with 9 bases between them. Germline V lookup: CDR1 SGDLS, CDR2 YYNGEE. The CDR3 loop is CASSVRGGNTEAFF. The CDR3 nucleotides are TGTGCCAGCAGCGTTCGGGGAGGGAACACTGAAGCTTTCTTT.

The chain combines TRBV27 with TRBJ2-3; 9 bases agree with TRBD2. Germline assignment: CDR1 MNHEY and CDR2 SMNVEV (reference sequence). The CDR3 is made up of 14 amino acids. The V segment lost 10 bases and the J segment 2 bases; nucleotides outside the gene matches: 7. The CDR3 is CATRLAAFTDTQYF. The CDR3 nucleotides read TGTGCCACCCGACTAGCGGCTTTCACAGATACGCAGTATTTT.

For this clone: Other DNA sequences from this sample encode an identical CDR3 as well. This CDR3 is CASSVGAGGSTGELFF. DNA for the CDR3: TGTGCCAGCAGCGTAGGGGCGGGAGGGAGCACCGGGGAGCTGTTTTTT. The chain uses TRBV9 and TRBJ2-2; 9 bases line up with TRBD2. Per the germline V gene, CDR1 is SGDLS and CDR2 is YYNGEE. This CDR3 comprises 16 residues. V lost 0 bases, J lost 4 bases, and 4 bases stayed unmatched.

The chain recombines TRBV19 with TRBJ2-2; 8 bases align to TRBD2. With 6 bases clipped from V and 2 bases from J, the junction kept 5 bases outside the gene matches. CDR1 and CDR2 from the germline V gene are LNHDA and SQIVND (reference sequence). The CDR3 length is 15 residues. The CDR3, as DNA: TGTGCCAGTAGACGCAGCGGGGGCAACACCGGGGAGCTGTTTTTT. Translation gives CASRRSGGNTGELFF.

V usage is TRBV29-1 and J usage is TRBJ2-3; TRBD2 matches at 15 bases. The germline V gene has CDR1 SQVTM and CDR2 ANQGSEA. The CDR3 loop spans 16 amino acids. With 6 bases clipped from V and 1 base from J, the junction kept 5 bases outside the gene matches. Here the CDR3 reads CSVAGLAGGRTDTQYF. In nucleotides, the CDR3 is TGCAGCGTCGCCGGACTAGCGGGAGGGCGCACAGATACGCAGTATTTT.

This clone was counted between two and nine times. The rearrangement joins TRBV27 to TRBJ2-7; the D gene is possibly TRBD1 (5 bases). V was cut by 3 bases and J by 9 bases, with 15 bases left in between. This CDR3 is built from 13 residues. In germline, CDR1 is MNHEY, CDR2 SMNVEV (reference sequence). The CDR3, as DNA: TGTGCCAGCAGTTTGGGGCTAATCGGGTCGCAGTACTTC. The encoded protein is CASSLGLIGSQYF.

CDR3 DNA: TGTGCCAGCAGCTTAGGGACAGCCTACAATGAGCAGTTCTTC. Translating it yields CASSLGTAYNEQFF. The chain links TRBV7-9 to TRBJ2-1, with D perhaps matching TRBD1 (6 bases). Germline-derived CDR1 and CDR2 are SEHNR and FQNEAQ (reference sequence). The CDR3 extends over 14 amino acids. The V gene lost 1 base and the J gene lost 2 bases, with 6 bases spanning the gap.

This rearrangement joins TRBV11-1 to TRBJ2-1, with D possibly TRBD1 on 5 matching bases. This CDR3 spans 14 amino acids. Germline CDR1 SGHAT, CDR2 FQDESV (reference sequence). V lost 3 bases, J lost 0 bases, and 6 bases lay in between. CDR3 DNA sequence: TGTGCCAGCAGCTTGGACAACTCCTACAATGAGCAGTTCTTC. Protein: CASSLDNSYNEQFF. The full variable domain, with the rest looked up from reference TRBV11-1 and TRBJ2-1, is EAEVAQSPRYKITEKSQAVAFWCDPISGHATLYWYRQILGQGPELLVQFQDESVVDDSQLPKDRFSAERLKGVDSTLKIQPAELGDSAMYLCASSLDNSYNEQFFGPGTRLTVL.

J is TRBJ1-2 and V is TRBV4-1; D possibly corresponds to TRBD1 (6 bases). CDR3 length equals 16 residues. V was cut by 0 bases and J by 1 base, with 12 bases left in between. The germline V gene has CDR1 MGHRA and CDR2 YSYEKL. CDR3 in DNA: TGCGCCAGCAGCCAAGATTTGGGGGCTTATAACTATGGCTACACCTTC. Translation gives CASSQDLGAYNYGYTF.

The chain uses TRBV4-1 and TRBJ2-1; 10 nucleotides align to TRBD2. V was pared by 4 bases and J by 9 bases, with 9 bases of the junction left unmatched. Germline lookup yields CDR1 MGHRA and CDR2 YSYEKL. This CDR3 has 15 residues. The CDR3 region is CASSPSGRAVSEQFF. In DNA, the CDR3 is TGCGCCAGCAGCCCCAGCGGGAGGGCCGTAAGTGAGCAGTTCTTC.

CDR3 sequence (DNA): TGTGCCAGCAGCGCCACCCCAGGTTCACCCCTCCACTTT. It translates to CASSATPGSPLHF. This chain joins TRBV9 and TRBJ1-6, with D uncertain. This CDR3 is 13 amino acids long. Trimming took off 3 bases at V and 9 bases at J, with 10 bases between the two ends. Germline values: CDR1 SGDLS, CDR2 YYNGEE.

The rearrangement uses TRBV9 and TRBJ2-5, with TRBD2 matching over 8 bases. V was clipped by 6 bases and J by 5 bases; unmatched bases: 6. The length of the CDR3 is 13 residues. From germline, CDR1 is SGDLS and CDR2 YYNGEE. CDR3 nucleotides: TGTGCCAGCACCCCCGGCGGGAGGGAGACCCAGTACTTC. It specifies CASTPGGRETQYF.

The chain combines TRBV6-5 with TRBJ1-2; TRBD1 might be the D (6 bases). V lost 5 bases and J 3 bases, leaving 10 bases between the germline ends. CDR1 and CDR2 from the germline V gene are MNHEY and SVGAGI. The CDR3 length is 13 residues. The CDR3 coding sequence is TGTGCCAGCAGTCCAGGACAGTACTATGGCTACACCTTC. As protein: CASSPGQYYGYTF.

The V call is TRBV2, the J call TRBJ1-3, with 8 positions matching TRBD1. The length of the CDR3 is 15 residues. From germline, CDR1 is SNHLY and CDR2 FYNNEI. V gave up 4 bases and J gave up 2 bases; unmatched junction bases: 4. The CDR3 region has the DNA TGTGCCAGCAGTGCGCAGGGGGCGCCTGGAAACACCATATATTTT. Translating gives CASSAQGAPGNTIYF. Full variable domain (outside the CDR3, taken from reference TRBV2 and TRBJ1-3): EPEVTQTPSHQVTQMGQEVILRCVPISNHLYFYWYRQILGQKVEFLVSFYNNEISEKSEIFDDQFSVERPDGSNFTLKIRSTKLEDSAMYFCASSAQGAPGNTIYFGEGSWLTVV.

The V call is TRBV6-9, the J call TRBJ2-7, with 7 bases lining up with TRBD1. Looked up from germline, CDR1 is MNHGY and CDR2 is SVAAGI. Trimming at V came to 0 bases and at J to 3 bases, leaving 11 bases not matched to a gene. CDR3 length: 17 amino acids. Here the CDR3 DNA reads TGTGCCAGCAGTTATTCCGCCCGGGACAGCGTCCGCTACGAGCAGTACTTC. Encoded protein: CASSYSARDSVRYEQYF.

This sequence joins TRBV11-3 and TRBJ2-5; TRBD2 aligns across 7 bases. V trimming: 1 base; J trimming: 4 bases; junction bases outside the gene matches: 9. The germline CDR1 and CDR2 sequences are SGHNT and YENEEA. This CDR3 is built from 16 residues. CDR3 coding DNA: TGTGCCAGCAGCTTAGCGGTTAGGGGAGGGGCAGAGACCCAGTACTTC. Translation gives CASSLAVRGGAETQYF.

V and J are TRBV19 and TRBJ1-1; D is unclear. This CDR3 has 15 residues. The V end was cut by 5 bases, the J end by 0 bases, with 13 bases between. Germline-derived CDR1 and CDR2 are LNHDA and SQIVND (reference sequence). CDR3 nucleotide sequence: TGTGCCAGTAGTCTACGGGTGTTTATGAACACTGAAGCTTTCTTT. Residues: CASSLRVFMNTEAFF.

This clone was observed a few times. J is TRBJ2-7 and V is TRBV6-1, with 7 bases matching TRBD1. The CDR3 sequence is 15 residues long. Germline V CDR1 and CDR2: MNHNS, SASEGT. V lost 1 base and J lost 3; bases outside the gene matches: 6. The CDR3 spells CASSEEGGDLYEQYF. The CDR3 DNA follows: TGTGCCAGCAGTGAAGAAGGGGGCGATCTCTACGAGCAGTACTTC.

The sample holds a few counts of this clone. This chain connects TRBV18 to TRBJ2-3; TRBD1 might be the D (10 bases). The germline CDR1 and CDR2 sequences are KGHSH and LQKENI. Trimming took 4 bases from V and 1 from J, leaving 27 bases between them. This CDR3 has 20 residues. As DNA, the CDR3 is TGTGCCAGCTCACGCGACAGGGGGCTAGCGGGGCCGGACCGCACAGATACGCAGTATTTT. Its translation is CASSRDRGLAGPDRTDTQYF. The full variable domain, rest sourced from reference TRBV18 and TRBJ2-3, is NAGVMQNPRHLVRRRGQEARLRCSPMKGHSHVYWYRQLPEEGLKFMVYLQKENIIDESGMPKERFSAEFPKEGPSILRIQQVVRGDSAAYFCASSRDRGLAGPDRTDTQYFGPGTRLTVL.

Details on this clone: Additional DNA sequences in this sample encode the identical CDR3. V usage is TRBV18 and J usage is TRBJ2-1, with 13 bases aligning to TRBD2. Germline CDR1 KGHSH, CDR2 LQKENI. The trim removed 2 bases at V and 7 bases at J, leaving 5 bases unmatched. The CDR3 is 16 residues long. The CDR3 DNA reads TGTGCCAGCTCACCAGGACTAGCGGGAGCGTATAATGAGCAGTTCTTC. Encoded protein: CASSPGLAGAYNEQFF.

V gene TRBV6-5 combines with J gene TRBJ2-2; TRBD1 aligns across 7 bases. Losses at the gene ends were 6 bases for V and 3 bases for J; bases not matched to a gene: 7. In germline, CDR1 is MNHEY, CDR2 SVGAGI. This CDR3 has 15 residues. The CDR3 DNA is TGTGCCAGCAGACCCAACAGGGGCCACACCGGGGAGCTGTTTTTT. It encodes CASRPNRGHTGELFF.